This T cell receptor beta chain derives from a study of blood T cell repertoires in COVID-19 (dated by TCRdb to about 2020). Study-level background: Samples from collaborators originated in the United States, Italy and Spain and spanned both the acute and convalescent phases of COVID-19. HLA class I and class II types, where available, came from metadata supplied by the sample provider rather than from assay-based typing. Samples came from the ongoing ImmuneRACE study (first 160 participants) plus 1,254 subjects from 6 global collaborators. The repertoires were released in a freely available public database meant as a resource for research on the immune response to SARS-CoV-2. The dataset comprised deeply sampled blood TCRbeta repertoires from subjects exposed to, actively infected with, or recovered from COVID-19. Nearly every sample came with metadata listing a de-identified subject ID, COVID-19 status, age in years and sex. The prospective study material was composed of cDNA or gDNA derived from T cells, B-cell-depleted T cells, or PBMCs. Results and caveats for the whole study, not just this receptor: Clinical and demographic metadata were provided uncurated, with the amount varying by source and participant.

One collaborating source in Seattle enrolled patients during active infection and followed them longitudinally through the course of disease. Each collaborating institution followed its own protocols to collect whole blood in K2EDTA tubes. Collaborator samples were shipped for TCRbeta analysis as frozen whole blood, isolated PBMCs, or DNA extracted from either sample type. Worth noting for this clone: Its antigen specificity is not known. The sample holds no much larger clone one base away, and base qualities are not on file.

TCRbeta CDR3 regions were amplified from genomic DNA by means of the immunoSEQ Assay, a bias-controlled multiplex PCR. For the original study's pipeline: The number of nucleated cells in each sample was estimated from the amplification of reference gene primers within the assay. Sequence reads were collapsed and filtered to measure the absolute abundance of every unique TCRbeta CDR3 rearrangement. For each sample, productive Simpson clonality was calculated by taking the square root of Simpson's diversity index across productive rearrangements. TCRdb carries this immuneACCESS record with in-frame sequences only. Its versions omit some clonotypes, under half of them owing to an unresolved V gene in the studies checked, with the rest unexplained. V and J calls and clone size follow that table, whereas D and trimming were derived from the DNA. This sample has a few hundred thousand clones in its table, and more than 75% of those were observed once. The top ten hold around 5% of the sample.

The junction carries 4 bases between V and J, which are trimmed by 3 bases and 5 bases respectively. The CDR3 has 12 amino acids, counting the end cysteine and phenylalanine. Kept here is only the CDR3 DNA, which spans 36 bases and is read in frame from base 1. CDR1 and CDR2 (SGHTA, FQGNSA) derive from the germline V gene. Sequenced input: peripheral blood. The origin of this receptor is a woman in her sixties with COVID-19, enrolled during active disease. The rearranged chain carries TRBV7-2 and TRBJ2-2; the D gene cannot be resolved reliably. CDR3 loop: CASSFRTGELFF. The DNA reads TGTGCCAGCAGCTTCAGAACCGGGGAGCTGTTTTTT.